This T cell receptor (beta chain) was recovered during a study of T cell responses to AZD1222 COVID-19 vaccine. Turning to the study itself: The study pooled second doses at about 4 or about 12 weeks. Study findings and constraints: Two AZD1222 administrations were followed by greater Spike-specific TCR breadth and depth. Donors were chiefly white British, with a greater number of females, and clonal diversity was perhaps underestimated. Regions 160-218 and 743-854 held dominance among vaccine-associated CD4 TCRs, which spanned spike.

For this clone: Antigen: not known.

CDR1 and CDR2 (germline): LNHDA, SQIVND (reference sequence). The CDR3 is made up of 15 amino acids. Trimming removed 6 bases from V and 1 base from J, with 15 bases in between. Sequencing used immunoSEQ multiplex PCR; TCRdb keeps in-frame clones, though not all of them. The table shows around 110,000 clones, with roughly 88% occurring only once. The specimen comprised peripheral blood, sampled on day 0 of AZD1222 vaccination. The clonotype was recovered from an adult in good health. The chain recombines TRBV19 with TRBJ1-1; D may be TRBD1 (6 bases). CDR3 coding DNA: TGTGCCAGTAGGGTCTTCGTCAGGGGGAACACTGAAGCTTTCTTT. Its translation: CASRVFVRGNTEAFF.